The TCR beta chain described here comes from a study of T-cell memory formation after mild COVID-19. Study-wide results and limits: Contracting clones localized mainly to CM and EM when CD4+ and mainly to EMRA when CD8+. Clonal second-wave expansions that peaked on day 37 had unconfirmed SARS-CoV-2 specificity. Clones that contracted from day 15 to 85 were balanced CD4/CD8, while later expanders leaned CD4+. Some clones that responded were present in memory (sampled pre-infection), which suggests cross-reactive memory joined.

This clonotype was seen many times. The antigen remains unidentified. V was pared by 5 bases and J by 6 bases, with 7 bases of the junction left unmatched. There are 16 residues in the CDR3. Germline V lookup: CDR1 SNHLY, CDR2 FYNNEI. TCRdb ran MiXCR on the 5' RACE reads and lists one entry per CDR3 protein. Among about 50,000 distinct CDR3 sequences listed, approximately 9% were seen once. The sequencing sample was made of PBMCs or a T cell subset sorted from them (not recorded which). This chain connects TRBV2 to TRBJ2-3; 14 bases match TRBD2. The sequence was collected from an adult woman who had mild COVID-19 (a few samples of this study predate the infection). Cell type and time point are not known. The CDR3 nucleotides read TGTGCCAGCAGTACCGGGACTAGCGGGGGATCGGATACGCAGTATTTT. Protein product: CASSTGTSGGSDTQYF. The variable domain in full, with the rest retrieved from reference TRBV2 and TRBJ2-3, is EPEVTQTPSHQVTQMGQEVILRCVPISNHLYFYWYRQILGQKVEFLVSFYNNEISEKSEIFDDQFSVERPDGSNFTLKIRSTKLEDSAMYFCASSTGTSGGSDTQYFGPGTRLTVL.